This T cell receptor beta chain is from a study of T cells in Graves' hyperthyroidism and ophthalmopathy. Amplification of TCR beta CDR3 regions used RNA as the template. TCR CDR3 underwent first-round RT-PCR with the HTBI primer set. TCRdb redid the calling of the multiplex PCR reads with MiXCR, one entry per CDR3 protein. Here the sample spans 95,000 to 110,000 distinct CDR3 sequences, about 45% being singletons. Subjects aged 18 to 65 presented with newly diagnosed hyperthyroidism of less than 2 months' duration. Diagnoses used clinical symptoms, serum thyroxine and TRAb, thyroid ultrasound and orbital computed tomography. The CDR3 runs 12 residues. Per germline, CDR1 SGHDT and CDR2 YYEEEE. Trimming shortened V by 0 bases and J by 13 bases, and 13 bases separated the two germline ends.

The origin of this receptor is a man aged 35-49 years with Graves' hyperthyroidism. The chain links TRBV5-6 to TRBJ1-2, with no clear D. The sample taken for sequencing was blood. CDR3: CASSLGRSVLTF. Written as DNA, the CDR3 is TGTGCCAGCAGCTTGGGACGGTCCGTGCTCACCTTC. Full variable domain (missing parts from reference TRBV5-6 and TRBJ1-2): DAGVTQSPTHLIKTRGQQVTLRCSPKSGHDTVSWYQQALGQGPQFIFQYYEEEERQRGNFPDRFSGHQFPNYSSELNVNALLLGDSALYLCASSLGRSVLTFGSGTRLTVV.